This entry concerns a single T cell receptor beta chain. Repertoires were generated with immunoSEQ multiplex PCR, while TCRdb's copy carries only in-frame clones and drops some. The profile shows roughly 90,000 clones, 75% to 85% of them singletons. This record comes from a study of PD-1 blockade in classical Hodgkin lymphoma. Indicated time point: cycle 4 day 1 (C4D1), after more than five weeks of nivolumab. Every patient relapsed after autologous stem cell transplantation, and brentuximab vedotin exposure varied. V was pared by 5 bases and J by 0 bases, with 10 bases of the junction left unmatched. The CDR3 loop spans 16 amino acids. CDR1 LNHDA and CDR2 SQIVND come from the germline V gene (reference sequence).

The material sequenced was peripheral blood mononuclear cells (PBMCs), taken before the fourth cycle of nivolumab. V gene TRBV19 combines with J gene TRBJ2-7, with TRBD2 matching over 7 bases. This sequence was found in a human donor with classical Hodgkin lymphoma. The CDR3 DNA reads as TGTGCCAGTAGTCCCATAGCGGGTGGGAGCTCCTACGAGCAGTACTTC. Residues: CASSPIAGGSSYEQYF.